These T cell receptor beta chains were read from a single sample in a study of blood T cells in healthy people across ages. Each CDR3 protein gets one entry after TCRdb re-called the 5' RACE reads with MiXCR. The table shows over 950,000 distinct CDR3 sequences, with about 53% occurring only once. The specimen sequenced was blood. The receptors originated from a woman in her sixties in good health. The CDR3 runs from the conserved cysteine through the conserved F or W.

j_call v_call cdr3_aa
TRBJ2-7 TRBV10-3 CAISEAGTSDGGSYEQYF
NA TRBV5-1 CASSSGQGVGEQYF
TRBJ2-5 TRBV3-1 CASSTTSLYRGGRETQYF
TRBJ2-7 TRBV15 CATSREKGGSYEQYF
NA TRBV5-8 CASIGKRARETQYF
TRBJ2-7 TRBV2 CASGRDPLSYEQYF
TRBJ2-1 TRBV20-1 CSATPSRYNEQFF
TRBJ1-4 TRBV20-1 CSARDPRDGNEKLFF
TRBJ2-7 TRBV5-1 CASSVRTGEEQYF
TRBJ1-5 TRBV12-3/TRBV12-4 CASRTGSQPQHF
TRBJ2-1 TRBV7-9 CASSYRQGAILEFF
TRBJ2-5 TRBV7-9 CASNHGREQETQYF
TRBJ1-6 TRBV3-1 CASADVTNSPLHF
TRBJ2-7 TRBV28 CASSSPGGPQDYEQYF
TRBJ2-1 TRBV9 CASSAAAGPYNEQFF
TRBJ2-5 TRBV20-1 CSASGSTSGPPGEQYF
TRBJ2-7 TRBV6-2/TRBV6-3 CASSYAGVTYEQYF
TRBJ2-3 TRBV29-1 CSVLILDRGPSTDTQYF
NA TRBV7-2 CASTKKTEVGEQYF
TRBJ2-7 TRBV12-3/TRBV12-4 CASSFPGGRYEQYF
TRBJ2-1 TRBV5-1 CASSSHPPGTSGRSGEQFF
TRBJ2-1 TRBV20-1 CSARVRGEQFF
TRBJ2-3 TRBV29-1 CSVASDSTDTQYF
TRBJ2-6 TRBV18 CASSPGIQSSGANVLTF
TRBJ2-5 TRBV20-1 CSARGQGRRETQYF
TRBJ2-3 TRBV14 CASSYRDSITDTQYF
TRBJ2-1 TRBV20-1 CSARANSAFLYNEQFF
TRBJ2-3 TRBV4-2 CASSQEGTSGTPDTQYF
TRBJ2-3 TRBV2 CASEANRGLADTQYF
TRBJ2-6 TRBV27 CASSLTVSGANVLTF
TRBJ1-5 TRBV20-1 CSAVRGNQPQHF
TRBJ1-2 TRBV4-2 CASSQEVTGTVEGYTF
TRBJ1-1 TRBV28 CASSLPGQVMNTEAFF
TRBJ1-4 TRBV10-3 CAISESGGNEKLFF
NA TRBV25-1 CASTSGRAYNEQYF
TRBJ1-3 TRBV27 CASSLEGISGNTIYF
TRBJ2-5 TRBV20-1 CGAPRGPQETQYF
TRBJ2-7 TRBV2 CASGTGMGLEQYF
TRBJ2-1 TRBV28 CASSSQPNRAVNNEQFF
TRBJ2-1 TRBV6-5 CASSYSAGGPGNEQFF
TRBJ2-1 TRBV4-1 CASSQDAGYRVNYNEQFF
TRBJ2-3 TRBV6-2/TRBV6-3 CASSYKGYRTDTQYF
TRBJ2-7 TRBV5-6 CASSPGLPSGEQYF
TRBJ2-7 TRBV13 CASSLVWDRSYEQYF
TRBJ2-1 TRBV3-1 CASRRATSSYNEQFF
TRBJ2-2 TRBV29-1 CSVTTDSANTGELFF
TRBJ1-1 TRBV20-1 CSARGSHTEAFF
TRBJ2-7 TRBV4-2 CASSQERVYEQYF